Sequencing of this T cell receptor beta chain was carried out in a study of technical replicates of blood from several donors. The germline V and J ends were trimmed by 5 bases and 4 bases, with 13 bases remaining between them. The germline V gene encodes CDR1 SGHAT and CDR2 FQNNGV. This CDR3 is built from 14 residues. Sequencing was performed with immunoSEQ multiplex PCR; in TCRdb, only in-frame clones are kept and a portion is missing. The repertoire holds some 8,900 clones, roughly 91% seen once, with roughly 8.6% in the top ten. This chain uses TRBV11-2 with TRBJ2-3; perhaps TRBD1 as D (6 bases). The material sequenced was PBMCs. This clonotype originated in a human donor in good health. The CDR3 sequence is CASSVQGMADTQYF. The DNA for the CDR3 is TGTGCCAGCAGCGTCCAGGGGATGGCAGATACGCAGTATTTT. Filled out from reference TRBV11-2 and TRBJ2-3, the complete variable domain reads EAGVAQSPRYKIIEKRQSVAFWCNPISGHATLYWYQQILGQGPKLLIQFQNNGVVDDSQLPKDRFSAERLKGVDSTLKIQPAKLEDSAVYLCASSVQGMADTQYFGPGTRLTVL.